The clone carrying this T cell receptor beta chain was detected only once. This entry comes from a study of blood T cell repertoires in COVID-19. Across the study: There were acute and convalescent COVID-19 samples, and they came from the United States, Italy and Spain. Nucleic acid was either cDNA or gDNA, and it came from T cells, B-cell-depleted T cells, or PBMCs.

The repertoire was sequenced with immunoSEQ multiplex PCR; TCRdb's copy has only in-frame clones and lacks some. Seen here are under 100,000 clones, about 89% observed once, and the top ten hold around 3.4%. Unmatched junction bases numbered 7, after V lost 3 bases and J lost 6 bases. The V gene's germline CDR1 is DFQATT and CDR2 SNEGSKA (reference sequence). The CDR3 totals 14 residues. The sample comprised peripheral blood. This chain joins TRBV20-1 and TRBJ1-1; 10 bases map to TRBD1. This TCR derives from a woman in her 70s with acute or convalescent COVID-19. The CDR3 protein is CSASGTGVFAEAFF. Here the CDR3 DNA reads TGCAGTGCTAGTGGGACAGGGGTTTTCGCTGAAGCTTTCTTT.